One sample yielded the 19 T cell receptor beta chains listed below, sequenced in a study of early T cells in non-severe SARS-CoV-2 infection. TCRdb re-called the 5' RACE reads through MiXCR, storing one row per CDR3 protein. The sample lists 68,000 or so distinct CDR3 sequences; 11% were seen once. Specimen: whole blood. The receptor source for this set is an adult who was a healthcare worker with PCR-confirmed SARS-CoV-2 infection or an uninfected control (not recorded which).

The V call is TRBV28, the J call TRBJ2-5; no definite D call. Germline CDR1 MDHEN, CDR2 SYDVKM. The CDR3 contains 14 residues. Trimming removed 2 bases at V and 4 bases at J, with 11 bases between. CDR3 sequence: CASSLRYLPETQYF. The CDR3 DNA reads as TGTGCCAGCAGTTTAAGGTACCTCCCAGAGACCCAGTACTTC.

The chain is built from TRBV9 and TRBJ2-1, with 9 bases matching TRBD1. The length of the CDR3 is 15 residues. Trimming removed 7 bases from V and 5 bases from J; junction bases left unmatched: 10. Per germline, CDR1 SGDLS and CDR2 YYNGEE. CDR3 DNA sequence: TGTGCCAGCTCGGCCCGGGACAGGGACCACAATGAGCAGTTCTTC. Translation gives CASSARDRDHNEQFF.

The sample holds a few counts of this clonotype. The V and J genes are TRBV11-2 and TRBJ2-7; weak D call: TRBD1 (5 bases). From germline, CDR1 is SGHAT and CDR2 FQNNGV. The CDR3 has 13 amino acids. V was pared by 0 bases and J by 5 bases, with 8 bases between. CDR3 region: CASSLELRDEQYF. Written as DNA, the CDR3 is TGTGCCAGCAGCTTAGAGCTCAGGGACGAGCAGTACTTC.

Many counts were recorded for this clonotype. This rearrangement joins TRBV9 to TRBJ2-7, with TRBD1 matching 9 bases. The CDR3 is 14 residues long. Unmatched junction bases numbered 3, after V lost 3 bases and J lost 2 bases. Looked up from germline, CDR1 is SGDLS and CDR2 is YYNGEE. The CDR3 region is CASSAGTGPYEQYF. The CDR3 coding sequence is TGTGCCAGCAGCGCTGGGACAGGGCCCTACGAGCAGTACTTC.

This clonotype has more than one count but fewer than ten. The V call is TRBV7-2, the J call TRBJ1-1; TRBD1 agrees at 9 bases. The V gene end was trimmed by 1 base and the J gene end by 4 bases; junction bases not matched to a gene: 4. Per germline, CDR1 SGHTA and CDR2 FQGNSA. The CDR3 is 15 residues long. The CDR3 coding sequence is TGTGCCAGCAGCTTAGTGGGACAGGGCGGCACTGAAGCTTTCTTT. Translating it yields CASSLVGQGGTEAFF.

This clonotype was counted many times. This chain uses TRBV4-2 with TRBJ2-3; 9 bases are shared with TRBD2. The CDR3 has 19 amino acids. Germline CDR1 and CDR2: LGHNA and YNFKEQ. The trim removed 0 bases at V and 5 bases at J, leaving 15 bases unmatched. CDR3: CASSQDAGGPNGVGDTQYF. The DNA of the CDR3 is TGTGCCAGCAGCCAAGATGCGGGAGGGCCAAATGGGGTTGGAGATACGCAGTATTTT.

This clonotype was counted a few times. As DNA, the CDR3 is TGTGCCAGCAGTTCCGACAGGGGATCGAGCTATGGCTACACCTTC. Encoded protein: CASSSDRGSSYGYTF. The rearrangement uses TRBV12-3 or TRBV12-4 and TRBJ1-2; TRBD1 matches 8 bases. V lost 4 bases, J lost 4 bases, and 8 bases stayed unmatched. The CDR3 is 15 residues long.

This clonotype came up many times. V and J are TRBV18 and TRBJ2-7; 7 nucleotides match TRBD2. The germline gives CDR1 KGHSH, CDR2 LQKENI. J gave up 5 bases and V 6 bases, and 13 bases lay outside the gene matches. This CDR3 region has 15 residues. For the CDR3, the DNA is TGTGCCAGCTCTCCTGGGGGGGACCCCGACGACGAGCAGTACTTC. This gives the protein CASSPGGDPDDEQYF.

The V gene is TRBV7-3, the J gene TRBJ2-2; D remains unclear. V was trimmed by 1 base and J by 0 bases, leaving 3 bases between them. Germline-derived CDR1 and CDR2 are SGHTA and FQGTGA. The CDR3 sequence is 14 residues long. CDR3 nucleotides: TGTGCCAGCAGCTTAAGTCCGAACACCGGGGAGCTGTTTTTT. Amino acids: CASSLSPNTGELFF.

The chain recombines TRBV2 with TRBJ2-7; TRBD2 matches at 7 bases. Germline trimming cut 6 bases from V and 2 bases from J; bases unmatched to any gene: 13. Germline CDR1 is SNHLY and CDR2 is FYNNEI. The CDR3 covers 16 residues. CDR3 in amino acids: CASSSQLAGDTYEQYF. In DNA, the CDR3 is TGTGCCAGCAGCAGCCAGTTGGCGGGGGATACCTACGAGCAGTACTTC. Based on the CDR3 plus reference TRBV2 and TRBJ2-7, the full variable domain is EPEVTQTPSHQVTQMGQEVILRCVPISNHLYFYWYRQILGQKVEFLVSFYNNEISEKSEIFDDQFSVERPDGSNFTLKIRSTKLEDSAMYFCASSSQLAGDTYEQYFGPGTRLTVT.

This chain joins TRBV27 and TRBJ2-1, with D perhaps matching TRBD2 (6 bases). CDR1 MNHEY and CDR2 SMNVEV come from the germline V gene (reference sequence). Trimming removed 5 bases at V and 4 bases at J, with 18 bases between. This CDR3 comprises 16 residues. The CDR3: CASSGCCGRSYNEQFF. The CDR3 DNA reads TGTGCCAGCAGTGGGTGTTGTGGGAGGTCTTACAATGAGCAGTTCTTC.

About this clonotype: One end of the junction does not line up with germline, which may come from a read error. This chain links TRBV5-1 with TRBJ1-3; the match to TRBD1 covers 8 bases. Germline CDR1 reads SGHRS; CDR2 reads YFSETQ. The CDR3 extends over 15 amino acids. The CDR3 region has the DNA TGCGCCAGCAGCAAGAGACAGGGGACTGGAAACACCATACATTTT. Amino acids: CASSKRQGTGNTIHF. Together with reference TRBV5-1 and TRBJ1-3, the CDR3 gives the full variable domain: KAGVTQTPRYLIKTRGQQVTLSCSPISGHRSVSWYQQTPGQGLQFLFEYFSETQRNKGNFPGRFSGRQFSNSRSEMNVSTLELGDSALYLCASSKRQGTGNTIHFGEGSWLTVV.

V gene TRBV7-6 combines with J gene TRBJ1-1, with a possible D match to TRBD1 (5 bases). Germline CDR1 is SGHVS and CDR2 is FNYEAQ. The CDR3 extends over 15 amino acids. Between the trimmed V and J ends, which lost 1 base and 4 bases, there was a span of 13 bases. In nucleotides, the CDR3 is TGTGCCAGCAGCTTAGAAGGGGTCTTGAGCACTGAAGCTTTCTTT. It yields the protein CASSLEGVLSTEAFF.

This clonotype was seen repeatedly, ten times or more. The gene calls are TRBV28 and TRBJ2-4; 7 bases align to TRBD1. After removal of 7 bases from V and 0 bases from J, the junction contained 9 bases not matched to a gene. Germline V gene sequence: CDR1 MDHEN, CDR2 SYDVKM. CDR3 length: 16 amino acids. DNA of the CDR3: TGTGCCAGCACCTCCCGGTGGACAGGAGCCAAAAACATTCAGTACTTC. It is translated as CASTSRWTGAKNIQYF.

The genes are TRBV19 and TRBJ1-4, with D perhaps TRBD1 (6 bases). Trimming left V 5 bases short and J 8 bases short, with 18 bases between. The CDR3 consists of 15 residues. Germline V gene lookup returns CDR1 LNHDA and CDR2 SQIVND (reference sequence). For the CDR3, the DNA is TGTGCCAGTAGTCCCTCCGGAGGGGGAGGGGAAAAACTGTTTTTT. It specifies CASSPSGGGGEKLFF.

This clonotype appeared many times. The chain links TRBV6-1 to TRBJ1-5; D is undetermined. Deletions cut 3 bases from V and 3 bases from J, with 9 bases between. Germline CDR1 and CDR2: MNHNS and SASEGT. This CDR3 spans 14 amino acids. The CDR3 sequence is CASSDGEFNQPQHF. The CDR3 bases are TGTGCCAGCAGTGACGGGGAATTCAATCAGCCCCAGCATTTT.

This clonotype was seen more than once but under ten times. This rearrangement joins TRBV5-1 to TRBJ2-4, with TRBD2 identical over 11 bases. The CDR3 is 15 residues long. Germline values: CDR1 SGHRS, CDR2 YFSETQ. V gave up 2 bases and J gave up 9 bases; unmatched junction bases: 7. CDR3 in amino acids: CASSFSGRDEGIQYF. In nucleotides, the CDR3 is TGCGCCAGCAGCTTTAGCGGGAGGGATGAGGGCATTCAGTACTTC.

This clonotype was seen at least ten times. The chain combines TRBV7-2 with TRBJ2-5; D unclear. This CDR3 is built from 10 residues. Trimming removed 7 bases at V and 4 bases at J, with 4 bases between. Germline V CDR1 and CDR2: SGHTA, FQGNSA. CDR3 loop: CASKLETQYF. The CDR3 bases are TGTGCCAGCAAACTAGAGACCCAGTACTTC.

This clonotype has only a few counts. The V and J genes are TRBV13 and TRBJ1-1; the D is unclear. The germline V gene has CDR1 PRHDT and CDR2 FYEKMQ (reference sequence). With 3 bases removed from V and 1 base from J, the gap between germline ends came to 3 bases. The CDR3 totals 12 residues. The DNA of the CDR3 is TGTGCCAGCAGCTTTGGGAACACTGAAGCTTTCTTT. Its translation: CASSFGNTEAFF.